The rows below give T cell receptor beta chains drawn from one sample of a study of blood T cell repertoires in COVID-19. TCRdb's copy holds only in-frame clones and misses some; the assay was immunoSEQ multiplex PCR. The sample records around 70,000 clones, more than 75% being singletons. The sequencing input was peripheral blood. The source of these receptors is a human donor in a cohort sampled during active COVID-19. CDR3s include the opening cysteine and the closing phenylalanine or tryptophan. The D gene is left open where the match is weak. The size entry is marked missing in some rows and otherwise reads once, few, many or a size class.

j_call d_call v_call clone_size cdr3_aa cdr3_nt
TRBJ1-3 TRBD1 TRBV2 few CASSPGQGRYTIYF TGTGCCAGCAGCCCGGGACAGGGTCGATACACCATATATTTT
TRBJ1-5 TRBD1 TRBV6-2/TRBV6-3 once CASSPVDRGDNQPQHF TGTGCCAGCAGTCCGGTGGACAGGGGTGATAATCAGCCCCAGCATTTT
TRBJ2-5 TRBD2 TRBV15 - CATSSGGATETQYF TGTGCCACCAGCAGCGGGGGGGCCACAGAGACCCAGTACTTC
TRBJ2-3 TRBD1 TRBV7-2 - CASSPGTDYTDTQYF TGTGCCAGCAGCCCAGGGACAGACTACACAGATACGCAGTATTTT
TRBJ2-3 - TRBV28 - CASSVGRDTQYF TGTGCCAGCAGTGTAGGGAGGGATACGCAGTATTTT
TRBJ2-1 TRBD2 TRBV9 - CASSGSGTSGGGHNEQFF TGTGCCAGCAGCGGTAGTGGGACTAGCGGGGGGGGACACAATGAGCAGTTCTTC
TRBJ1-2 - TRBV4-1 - CASSQGGWYGYTF TGCGCCAGCAGCCAGGGAGGTTGGTATGGCTACACCTTC
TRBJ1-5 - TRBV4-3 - CASSQSLQGLGINQPQHF TGCGCCAGCAGCCAATCCCTACAGGGTTTAGGGATCAATCAGCCCCAGCATTTT
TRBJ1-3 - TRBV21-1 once CASTKGRNRDKLSSGNTIYF TGTGCCAGCACCAAAGGTCGGAACAGGGATAAACTTAGTTCTGGAAACACCATATATTTT
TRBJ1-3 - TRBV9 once CASSQGFDGNTIYF TGTGCCAGCAGCCAGGGATTTGACGGAAACACTATATATTTT
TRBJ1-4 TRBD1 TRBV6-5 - CASRGTGANEKLFF TGTGCCAGCAGGGGGACAGGAGCTAATGAAAAACTGTTTTTT
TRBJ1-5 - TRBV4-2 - CASSQGSVNSNQPQHF TGTGCCAGCAGCCAAGGGTCAGTAAATAGCAATCAGCCCCAGCATTTT
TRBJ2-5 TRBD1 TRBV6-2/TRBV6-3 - CASSWGQGRLTQYF TGTGCCAGCAGTTGGGGACAGGGGCGTTTAACCCAGTACTTC
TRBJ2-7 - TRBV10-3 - CAISEGTARLRHTYEQYF TGTGCCATCAGTGAGGGCACCGCCCGATTACGCCATACCTACGAGCAGTACTTC
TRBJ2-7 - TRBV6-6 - CASSYSMSTYEQYF TGTGCCAGCAGTTACTCGATGTCTACCTACGAGCAGTACTTC
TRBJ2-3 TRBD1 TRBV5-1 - CASSLGIGQGRTDTQYF TGCGCCAGCAGCTTGGGTATAGGACAGGGTAGAACAGATACGCAGTATTTT
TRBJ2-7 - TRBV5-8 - CASSLSQGPSYEQYF TGTGCCAGCAGCTTGTCCCAGGGGCCCTCCTACGAGCAGTACTTC
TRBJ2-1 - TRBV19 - CASRGGRRTLINEQFF TGTGCCAGTAGGGGGGGGCGCAGAACCTTAATCAATGAGCAGTTCTTC
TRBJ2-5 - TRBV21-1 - CASSKERQGQETQYF TGTGCCAGCAGCAAAGAACGGCAGGGCCAAGAGACCCAGTACTTC
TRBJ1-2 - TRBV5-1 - CASSVNLSPHGYTF TGCGCCAGCAGCGTAAACTTATCACCCCATGGCTACACCTTC
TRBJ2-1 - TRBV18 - CASSPTSTSSYNEQFF TGTGCCAGCTCACCAACATCGACAAGTTCCTACAATGAGCAGTTCTTC
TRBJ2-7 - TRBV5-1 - CASSLTAGTSVYEQYF TGCGCCAGCAGCTTGACAGCCGGGACATCTGTTTACGAGCAGTACTTC
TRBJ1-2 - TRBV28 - CASSQRQRNYGYTF TGTGCCAGCAGTCAAAGACAGCGAAACTATGGCTACACCTTC
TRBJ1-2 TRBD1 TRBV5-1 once CASSGGQGANYGYTF TGCGCCAGCAGCGGGGGACAGGGGGCGAACTATGGCTACACCTTC
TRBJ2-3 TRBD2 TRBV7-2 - CASSLRVGGRDTQYF TGTGCCAGCAGCTTAAGGGTGGGAGGGCGCGATACGCAGTATTTT
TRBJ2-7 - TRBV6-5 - CASSKQAFTYEQYF TGTGCCAGCAGTAAACAGGCTTTTACCTACGAGCAGTACTTC
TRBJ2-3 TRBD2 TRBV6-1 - CASSDKTSGGAEADTQYF TGTGCCAGCAGTGATAAAACTAGCGGGGGGGCGGAGGCAGATACGCAGTATTTT
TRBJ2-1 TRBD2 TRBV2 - CAGSGLAGGSLGSYNEQFF TGTGCCGGCAGCGGGCTAGCGGGGGGGTCACTCGGCTCCTACAATGAGCAGTTCTTC
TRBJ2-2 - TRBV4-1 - CASSDSDFWNTGELFF TGCGCCAGCAGCGATTCAGACTTCTGGAACACCGGGGAGCTGTTTTTT
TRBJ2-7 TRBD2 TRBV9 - CASSPSLSSGGYYEQYF TGTGCCAGCAGCCCTAGCCTCTCTAGCGGGGGGTACTACGAGCAGTACTTC
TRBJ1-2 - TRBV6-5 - CASSRLQGSGYTF TGTGCCAGCAGCCGCTTGCAGGGAAGTGGCTACACCTTC
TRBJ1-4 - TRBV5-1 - CASSLSGGNNEKLFF TGCGCCAGCAGCTTGTCGGGGGGGAATAATGAAAAACTGTTTTTT
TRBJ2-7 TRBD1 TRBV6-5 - CASSYSGTGSYEQYF TGTGCCAGCAGTTATTCCGGGACAGGTTCCTACGAGCAGTACTTC
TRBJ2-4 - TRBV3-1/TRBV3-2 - CASSQDGLAKNIQYF TGTGCCAGCAGCCAAGATGGGCTAGCCAAAAACATTCAGTACTTC
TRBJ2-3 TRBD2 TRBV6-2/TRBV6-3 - CASSWTSGGDTQYF TGTGCCAGCAGTTGGACTAGCGGGGGAGATACGCAGTATTTT
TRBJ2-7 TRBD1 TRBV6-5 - CASSPRGPRTGEQYF TGTGCCAGCAGTCCCCGGGGGCCCCGGACAGGGGAGCAGTACTTC
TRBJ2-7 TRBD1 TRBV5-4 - CASSSGQGVEQYF TGTGCCAGCAGCTCGGGACAGGGGGTCGAGCAGTACTTC
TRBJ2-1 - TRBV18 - CASSPGGGLSSYNEQFF TGTGCCAGCTCACCAGGGGGGGGCCTAAGCTCCTACAATGAGCAGTTCTTC
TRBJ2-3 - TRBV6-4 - CASTLLNRLPYPIGTDTQYF TGTGCCAGCACGCTATTGAACAGGTTACCTTACCCCATCGGTACAGATACGCAGTATTTT
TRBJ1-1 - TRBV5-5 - CASSFPSSGLVNTEAFF TGTGCCAGCAGCTTTCCCTCGAGTGGGCTCGTGAACACTGAAGCTTTCTTT
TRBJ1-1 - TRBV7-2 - CASSLAGHFPEAFF TGTGCCAGCAGCTTAGCGGGACACTTCCCTGAAGCTTTCTTT
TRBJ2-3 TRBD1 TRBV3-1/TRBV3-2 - CASSQGTGFTDTQYF TGTGCCAGCAGCCAAGGGACAGGGTTCACAGATACGCAGTATTTT
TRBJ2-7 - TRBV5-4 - CASSFWGSVDEQYF TGTGCCAGCAGCTTCTGGGGTAGCGTCGACGAGCAGTACTTC
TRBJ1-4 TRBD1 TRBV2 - CASCRDSQEKLFF TGTGCCAGCTGTCGGGACAGCCAAGAAAAACTGTTTTTT
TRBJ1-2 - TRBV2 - CASSEGADYGYTF TGTGCCAGCAGTGAAGGGGCAGACTATGGCTACACCTTC
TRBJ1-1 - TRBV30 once CAWREQGFAEAFF TGTGCCTGGAGAGAACAGGGTTTCGCTGAAGCTTTCTTT